A selection of T cell receptor beta chains follows, all from one sample in a study of CD8 T cells in Susac syndrome. TCRdb fed the immunoSEQ multiplex PCR reads into MiXCR, producing one record per CDR3 protein. Here the sample spans 140,000 or so distinct CDR3 sequences, about 95% being singletons. Sequences were obtained from CD4+ T cells from PBMCs. These receptors all stem from a human donor with multiple sclerosis. Both conserved end residues are part of each CDR3. The order of the fields is J gene, V gene, CDR3 protein.

>TRBJ1-2|TRBV28
CASSPPRGRDGYTF
>TRBJ2-1|TRBV4-2
CASSQDVSGVAGEQFF
>TRBJ1-1|TRBV7-6
CASSSVAGTVNTEAFF
>TRBJ1-5|TRBV12-3/TRBV12-4
CASQRGTGVNQPQHF
>TRBJ2-6|TRBV20-1
CSVMRGVNVLTF
>TRBJ2-7|TRBV3-1
CASRNSGSSYEQYF
>TRBJ1-1|TRBV30
CAWRPRTGKAFF
>TRBJ2-7|TRBV2
CASSEDLGSTTKYF
>TRBJ2-5|TRBV20-1
CSASRGNRETQYF
>TRBJ1-6|TRBV30
CAWSVAVPPLHF
>TRBJ1-2|TRBV7-3
CASSLNPGQGNTF
>TRBJ2-7|TRBV6-1
CASRTISRGRGYEQYF
>TRBJ2-5|TRBV9
CASSVDPGQGVKETQYF
>TRBJ1-2|TRBV7-9
CASSLGGWTGGGYTF
>TRBJ1-1|TRBV12-3/TRBV12-4
CASSFPTGTTEAFF
>TRBJ2-3|TRBV20-1
CSANLAGAITDTQYF
>TRBJ2-3|TRBV20-1
CSARTSGTDTQYF
>TRBJ2-5|TRBV24-1
CATSDLDREKETQYF
>TRBJ1-5|TRBV20-1
CSARPRRGSGGNQPQHF
>TRBJ2-2|TRBV27
CASRTIGQFTGELFF
>TRBJ2-3|TRBV20-1
CSATSGPPANTQYF
>TRBJ2-5|TRBV11-2
CASSLGAILAEKETQYF
>TRBJ1-5|TRBV2
CASSSRDRNQPQHF
>TRBJ1-1|TRBV6-5
CASSYQGRRNTEAFF
>TRBJ1-3|TRBV29-1
CSAVRGTASGNTIYF
>TRBJ2-7|TRBV12-3/TRBV12-4
CASRQPSSYEQYF
>TRBJ2-1|TRBV20-1
CSASEGGMYNEQFF
>TRBJ2-1|TRBV6-5
CASSYGQSLYNEQFF
>TRBJ1-2|TRBV12-3/TRBV12-4
CASSRNGGYGYTF
>TRBJ2-3|TRBV25-1
CASSELFGGATDTQYF
>TRBJ2-7|TRBV27
CASSLQGRATYEQYF
>TRBJ2-4|TRBV20-1
CSARTLDGTSGKWGKNIQYF
>TRBJ2-7|TRBV6-5
CASSYHGLAGGYEQYF
>TRBJ2-1|TRBV29-1
CSSRSLGFYNEQFF
>TRBJ2-3|TRBV3-1
CASSQDVRFTDTQYF
>TRBJ1-1|TRBV29-1
CSVERASWDSTEAFF
>TRBJ2-3|TRBV27
CASSSPTLAGGTDTQYF
>TRBJ1-2|TRBV2
CASSDPARRSYTF
>TRBJ2-1|TRBV20-1
CSARAQLGGYNEQFF
>TRBJ1-5|TRBV27
CASKGEGNQPQHF
>TRBJ1-3|TRBV9
CASSVGTGRAGNTIYF
>TRBJ1-2|TRBV9
CASTPRQGGNYGYTF
>TRBJ2-3|TRBV24-1
CATSERTSGRSTDTQYF
>TRBJ2-2|TRBV3-1
CASSQRGPGELFF
>TRBJ2-1|TRBV2
CASSAGTGTGNEQFF
>TRBJ1-5|TRBV30
CAWSSRTRNQPQHF
>TRBJ2-1|TRBV7-9
CASSLAAGSEQFF
>TRBJ2-7|TRBV15
CATSSDLDSEQYF